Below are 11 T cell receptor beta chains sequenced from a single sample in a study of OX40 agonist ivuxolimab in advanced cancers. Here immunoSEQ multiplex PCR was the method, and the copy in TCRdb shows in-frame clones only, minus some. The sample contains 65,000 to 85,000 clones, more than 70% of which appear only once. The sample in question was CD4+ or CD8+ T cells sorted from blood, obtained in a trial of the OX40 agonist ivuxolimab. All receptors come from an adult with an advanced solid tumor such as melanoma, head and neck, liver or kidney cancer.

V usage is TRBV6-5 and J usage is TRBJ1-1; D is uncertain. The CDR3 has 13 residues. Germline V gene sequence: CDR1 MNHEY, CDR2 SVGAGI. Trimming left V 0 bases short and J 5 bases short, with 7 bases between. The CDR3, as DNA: TGTGCCAGCAGTTACTCGTTGGGAACTGAAGCTTTCTTT. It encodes CASSYSLGTEAFF.

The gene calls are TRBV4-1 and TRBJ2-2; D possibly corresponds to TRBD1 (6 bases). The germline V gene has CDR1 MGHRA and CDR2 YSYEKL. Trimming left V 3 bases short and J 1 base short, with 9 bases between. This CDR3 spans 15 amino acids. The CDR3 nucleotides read TGCGCCAGCAGCCACTTGGGACAGAACACCGGGGAGCTGTTTTTT. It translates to CASSHLGQNTGELFF.

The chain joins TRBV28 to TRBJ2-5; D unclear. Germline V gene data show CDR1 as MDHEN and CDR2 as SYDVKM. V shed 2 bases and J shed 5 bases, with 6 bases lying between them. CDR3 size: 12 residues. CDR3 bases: TGTGCCAGCAGTTTAGGTTCGGAGACCCAGTACTTC. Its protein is CASSLGSETQYF. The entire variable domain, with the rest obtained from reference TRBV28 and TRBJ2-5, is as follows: DVKVTQSSRYLVKRTGEKVFLECVQDMDHENMFWYRQDPGLGLRLIYFSYDVKMKEKGDIPEGYSVSREKKERFSLILESASTNQTSMYLCASSLGSETQYFGPGTRLLVL.

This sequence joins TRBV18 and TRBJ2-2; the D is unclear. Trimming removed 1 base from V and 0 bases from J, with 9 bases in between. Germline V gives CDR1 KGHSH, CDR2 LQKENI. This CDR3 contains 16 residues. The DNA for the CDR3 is TGTGCCAGCTCACCACAGGCAGGATCGAACACCGGGGAGCTGTTTTTT. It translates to CASSPQAGSNTGELFF.

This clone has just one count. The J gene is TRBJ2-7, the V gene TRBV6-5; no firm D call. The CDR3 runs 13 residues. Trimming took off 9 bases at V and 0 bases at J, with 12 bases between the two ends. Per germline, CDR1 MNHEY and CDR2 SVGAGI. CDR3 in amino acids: CASSERHSYEQYF. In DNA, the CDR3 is TGTGCCAGTTCTGAGAGGCACTCCTACGAGCAGTACTTC.

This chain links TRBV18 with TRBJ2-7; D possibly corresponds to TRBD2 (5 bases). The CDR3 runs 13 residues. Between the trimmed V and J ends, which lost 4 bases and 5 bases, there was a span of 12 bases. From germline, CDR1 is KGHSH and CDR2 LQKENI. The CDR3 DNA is TGTGCCAGCTCACTCTATCTCGGGGACGAGCAGTACTTC. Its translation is CASSLYLGDEQYF.

The CDR3 region is CASSLGIGEKLFF. DNA for the CDR3: TGTGCCAGCAGTTTGGGGATCGGCGAAAAACTGTTTTTT. This chain connects TRBV28 to TRBJ1-4; the D is unclear. The CDR3 sequence is 13 residues long. Germline V CDR1 and CDR2: MDHEN, SYDVKM. V lost 3 bases and J 8 bases, leaving 10 bases between the germline ends.

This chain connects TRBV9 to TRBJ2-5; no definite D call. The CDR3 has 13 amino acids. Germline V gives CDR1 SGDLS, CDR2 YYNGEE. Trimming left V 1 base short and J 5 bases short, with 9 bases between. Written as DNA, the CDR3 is TGTGCCAGCAGCGTAACGACCGCCGAGACCCAGTACTTC. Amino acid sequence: CASSVTTAETQYF.

The CDR3 sequence: CASSTQGTSRTGELFF. CDR3 DNA sequence: TGCGCCAGCAGCACGCAAGGGACTAGCAGGACCGGGGAGCTGTTTTTT. This rearrangement joins TRBV5-1 to TRBJ2-2, with 9 nucleotides matching TRBD2. Losses at the gene ends were 4 bases for V and 5 bases for J; bases not matched to a gene: 9. CDR1 SGHRS and CDR2 YFSETQ come from the germline V gene. The CDR3 sequence is 16 residues long.

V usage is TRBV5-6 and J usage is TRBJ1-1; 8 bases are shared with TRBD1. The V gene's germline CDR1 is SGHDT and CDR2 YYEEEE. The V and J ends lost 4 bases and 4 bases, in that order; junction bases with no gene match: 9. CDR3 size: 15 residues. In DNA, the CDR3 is TGTGCCAGCAGCCCTTACAGGGGGTCGGTCACTGAAGCTTTCTTT. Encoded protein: CASSPYRGSVTEAFF.

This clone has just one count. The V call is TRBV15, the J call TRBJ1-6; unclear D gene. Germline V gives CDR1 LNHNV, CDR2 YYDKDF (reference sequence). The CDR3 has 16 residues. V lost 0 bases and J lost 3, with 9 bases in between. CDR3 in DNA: TGTGCCACCAGCAGAGATCTAACAGACTATAATTCACCCCTCCACTTT. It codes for CATSRDLTDYNSPLHF. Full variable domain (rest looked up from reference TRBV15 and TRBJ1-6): DAMVIQNPRYQVTQFGKPVTLSCSQTLNHNVMYWYQQKSSQAPKLLFHYYDKDFNNEADTPDNFQSRRPNTSFCFLDIRSPGLGDTAMYLCATSRDLTDYNSPLHFGNGTRLTVT.